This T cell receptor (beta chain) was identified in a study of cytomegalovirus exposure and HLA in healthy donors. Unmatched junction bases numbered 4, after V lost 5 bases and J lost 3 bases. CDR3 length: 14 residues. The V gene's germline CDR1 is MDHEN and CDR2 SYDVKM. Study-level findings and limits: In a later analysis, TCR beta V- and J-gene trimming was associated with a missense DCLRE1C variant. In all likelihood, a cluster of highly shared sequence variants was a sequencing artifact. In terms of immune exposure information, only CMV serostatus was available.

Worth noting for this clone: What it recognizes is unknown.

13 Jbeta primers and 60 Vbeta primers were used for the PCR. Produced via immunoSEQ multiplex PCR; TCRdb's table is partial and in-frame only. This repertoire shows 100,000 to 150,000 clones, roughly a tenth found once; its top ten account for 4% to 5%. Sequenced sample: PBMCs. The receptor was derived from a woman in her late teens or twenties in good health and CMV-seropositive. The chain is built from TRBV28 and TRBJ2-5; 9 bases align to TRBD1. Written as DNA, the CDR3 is TGTGCCAGCAGTCAGGACAGGGGAGAAGAGACCCAGTACTTC. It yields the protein CASSQDRGEETQYF.